This is a list of T cell receptor beta chains from one sample in a study of T cells after somatic rescue of genetic block. Using immunoSEQ multiplex PCR, the repertoire was profiled, and TCRdb retains in-frame clones only, with some absent. The profile covers tens of thousands of clones, with approximately 90% appearing a single time and around 1.6% taken by the ten largest. Sequencing input: peripheral blood mononuclear cells (PBMCs). Receptor source: a young woman. The CDR3 runs from the conserved cysteine through the conserved F or W. Fields, in order: CDR3 protein, CDR3 DNA, D gene, clone size, V gene, J gene. A D gene is named only where the DNA matches it firmly. Size tells how often a clone was seen (once, few, many) or the class of an expanded clone, and some rows leave it out.

CASSSRTSGTYEQYF	TGTGCCAGCAGTTCACGGACTAGCGGCACATACGAGCAGTACTTC	TRBD2	.	TRBV28	TRBJ2-7
CATTGTSGQETQYF	TGCGCCACTACAGGGACTAGCGGCCAAGAGACCCAGTACTTC	TRBD2	once	TRBV5-1	TRBJ2-5
CASSQGSSPGHPNEQFF	TGCGCCAGCAGCCAAGGGTCTTCCCCCGGACACCCGAATGAGCAGTTCTTC	.	many	TRBV4-3	TRBJ2-1
CASSQDPGYYEQYF	TGCGCCAGCAGCCAAGATCCAGGGTACTACGAGCAGTACTTC	.	.	TRBV4-1	TRBJ2-7
CASSLMTNRYEQYF	TGCGCCAGCAGCTTGATGACAAACAGGTACGAGCAGTACTTC	.	.	TRBV5-1	TRBJ2-7
CASSPWTASNQPQHF	TGTGCCAGCAGCCCCTGGACAGCCAGTAATCAGCCCCAGCATTTT	.	once	TRBV27	TRBJ1-5
CASSLQGQLRGNTEAFF	TGTGCCAGCAGCCTACAGGGACAGCTCAGGGGGAACACTGAAGCTTTCTTT	TRBD1	.	TRBV7-9	TRBJ1-1
CASSSDRATFQPQHF	TGTGCCAGCTCATCGGACAGGGCAACCTTTCAGCCCCAGCATTTT	TRBD1	.	TRBV18	TRBJ1-5
CATSRDRAPFQPQHF	TGTGCCACCAGCAGAGATCGGGCCCCATTTCAGCCCCAGCATTTT	.	.	TRBV15	TRBJ1-5
CASSTRTSGPTNEQFF	TGTGCCAGCAGTACAAGAACTAGCGGGCCCACCAATGAGCAGTTCTTC	TRBD2	.	TRBV27	TRBJ2-1
CASSFKGGNSPLHF	TGTGCCAGCAGCTTTAAAGGGGGAAATTCACCCCTCCACTTT	.	.	TRBV7-9	TRBJ1-6
CASSSGGESSYEQYF	TGTGCCAGCAGCTCCGGGGGAGAGAGCTCCTACGAGCAGTACTTC	.	.	TRBV28	TRBJ2-7
CASRFTQEGQAQFF	TGTGCCAGCCGCTTTACGCAGGAGGGCCAGGCGCAGTTCTTC	.	.	TRBV27	TRBJ2-1
CASSWTGSSYEQYF	TGCGCCAGCAGCTGGACAGGGTCTTCCTACGAGCAGTACTTC	TRBD1	.	TRBV5-1	TRBJ2-7
CASSAREGPNEQFF	TGTGCCAGCAGTGCGAGGGAGGGCCCCAATGAGCAGTTCTTC	TRBD2	.	TRBV2	TRBJ2-1
CASSYVAGRGYTF	TGTGCCAGCAGTTACGTAGCAGGGCGTGGCTACACCTTC	.	.	TRBV6-5	TRBJ1-2
CASSYRRGSQETQYF	TGTGCCAGCAGCTATCGGAGAGGTTCCCAAGAGACCCAGTACTTC	.	.	TRBV7-6	TRBJ2-5
CASSQALVTGELFF	TGCGCCAGCAGCCAAGCGCTTGTAACCGGGGAGCTGTTTTTT	.	.	TRBV4-3	TRBJ2-2
CASSLAPVSYEQYF	TGTGCCAGCAGTCTCGCGCCGGTTTCCTACGAGCAGTACTTC	.	.	TRBV28	TRBJ2-7
CASRYDTEAFF	TGTGCCAGCAGGTACGACACTGAAGCTTTCTTT	.	few	TRBV2	TRBJ1-1
CASSLVGVLSYNEQFF	TGCGCCAGCAGCTTGGTGGGTGTCCTCTCCTACAATGAGCAGTTCTTC	.	.	TRBV5-1	TRBJ2-1
CASSEQRPFNEKLFF	TGTGCCAGCAGTGAACAGAGACCCTTTAATGAAAAACTGTTTTTT	.	.	TRBV25-1	TRBJ1-4
CASRTGTGYEQYF	TGTGCCAGCAGGACCGGGACAGGCTACGAGCAGTACTTC	TRBD1	.	TRBV27	TRBJ2-7
CASRWGRSSFYGYTF	TGTGCCAGCAGATGGGGTCGGAGTTCCTTTTATGGCTACACCTTC	.	.	TRBV28	TRBJ1-2